These 22 T cell receptor beta chains came from one sample sequenced in a study of blood T cell repertoires in COVID-19. This table comes from immunoSEQ multiplex PCR, and its TCRdb copy is limited to in-frame clones, with some not included. This table has fewer than 250,000 clones, 80% to 90% appearing once. The material sequenced was PBMCs or T cells enriched from blood (not recorded which). The receptors derive from a woman in her forties with acute COVID-19.

The genes are TRBV18 and TRBJ2-1; 7 positions agree with TRBD2. The CDR3 has 15 amino acids. The V and J ends lost 3 bases and 9 bases, in that order; junction bases with no gene match: 11. Germline values: CDR1 KGHSH, CDR2 LQKENI. The CDR3 reads CASSPQGLSVREQFF. CDR3 bases: TGTGCCAGCTCACCCCAGGGACTATCCGTGCGTGAGCAGTTCTTC.

This clone was observed a few times. The chain joins TRBV2 to TRBJ2-1; 8 positions agree with TRBD2. CDR1 and CDR2 from the germline V gene are SNHLY and FYNNEI. CDR3 length: 11 residues. The CDR3 DNA is TGTGCTACCGGGGGGGGCGGTGAGCAGTTCTTC. As protein: CATGGGGEQFF.

The rearrangement uses TRBV7-2 and TRBJ2-2; no firm D call. In germline, CDR1 is SGHTA, CDR2 FQGNSA. V was cut by 2 bases and J by 8 bases, with 15 bases left in between. The CDR3 contains 15 residues. The CDR3 sequence: CASSLTYGTKGELFF. CDR3 in DNA: TGTGCCAGCAGCTTAACTTACGGCACTAAAGGGGAGCTGTTTTTT.

V usage is TRBV30 and J usage is TRBJ2-7, with a tentative D call TRBD2 (6 bases). Per the germline V gene, CDR1 is GTSNPN and CDR2 is SVGIG (reference sequence). The CDR3 consists of 13 residues. The DNA for the CDR3 is TGTGCTCAATCGACCGGGAGACCCTACGAGCAGTACTTC. Residues: CAQSTGRPYEQYF.

V gene TRBV6-1 combines with J gene TRBJ2-7, with 11 bases fitting TRBD1. V lost 4 bases, J lost 0 bases, and 5 bases stayed unmatched. CDR3 size: 16 residues. Germline lookup yields CDR1 MNHNS and CDR2 SASEGT. CDR3 in DNA: TGTGCCAGCAGTGCGACCGGGACAGGGGGCTCCTACGAGCAGTACTTC. Its protein product is CASSATGTGGSYEQYF.

The chain carries TRBV5-1 and TRBJ1-3, with a weak D call TRBD1 (6 bases). The germline V and J ends were trimmed by 4 bases and 0 bases, with 14 bases remaining between them. CDR3 length: 16 amino acids. Germline CDR1 reads SGHRS; CDR2 reads YFSETQ. The CDR3 sequence is CASSPDRPDSGNTIYF. The CDR3 bases are TGCGCCAGCAGCCCCGACAGGCCCGACTCTGGAAACACCATATATTTT. The whole variable domain, remainder taken from reference TRBV5-1 and TRBJ1-3, is KAGVTQTPRYLIKTRGQQVTLSCSPISGHRSVSWYQQTPGQGLQFLFEYFSETQRNKGNFPGRFSGRQFSNSRSEMNVSTLELGDSALYLCASSPDRPDSGNTIYFGEGSWLTVV.

The chain couples TRBV5-1 to TRBJ2-5; TRBD2 matches 10 bases. The length of the CDR3 is 16 residues. The germline CDR1 and CDR2 sequences are SGHRS and YFSETQ. J was trimmed by 4 bases and V by 1 base; bases with no gene match: 7. Here the CDR3 reads CASSLQASGGGETQYF. The CDR3 nucleotides read TGCGCCAGCAGCTTGCAGGCTAGCGGGGGTGGAGAGACCCAGTACTTC.

The chain links TRBV5-5 to TRBJ2-7, with 9 bases fitting TRBD1. J lost 3 bases, V lost 7 bases, and 11 bases had no gene match. Looked up from germline, CDR1 is SGHKS and CDR2 is YYEKEE (reference sequence). This CDR3 has 15 residues. CDR3 amino acids: CASHETGTGHYEQYF. Written as DNA, the CDR3 is TGTGCCAGCCATGAGACCGGGACAGGGCACTACGAGCAGTACTTC.

The V and J genes are TRBV6-5 and TRBJ1-1, with D perhaps matching TRBD1 (6 bases). This CDR3 has 14 residues. Trimming shortened V by 7 bases and J by 5 bases, and 17 bases separated the two germline ends. CDR1 MNHEY and CDR2 SVGAGI come from the germline V gene. This CDR3 reads CASTQGTSRTEAFF. The CDR3 nucleotides are TGTGCCAGCACCCAGGGGACATCGAGGACTGAAGCTTTCTTT.

The genes are TRBV29-1 and TRBJ1-1; a weak D match, TRBD1 (5 bases). Trimming cost V 7 bases and J 1 base, with 10 bases left between them. The length of the CDR3 is 12 residues. Germline lookup yields CDR1 SQVTM and CDR2 ANQGSEA. For the CDR3, the DNA is TGCAGCGGAACGACAGAGAACACTGAAGCTTTCTTT. It is translated as CSGTTENTEAFF.

This chain connects TRBV10-3 to TRBJ2-5; 10 bases fit TRBD1. Germline assignment: CDR1 ENHRY and CDR2 SYGVKD. J gave up 7 bases and V 6 bases, and 11 bases lay outside the gene matches. This CDR3 has 15 amino acids. CDR3 loop: CAISDQTRQGATQYF. The CDR3 DNA is TGTGCCATCAGCGACCAAACCAGACAGGGGGCGACCCAGTACTTC.

This clone occurred once. The V and J genes are TRBV19 and TRBJ1-2, with TRBD1 matching 7 bases. The CDR3 is made up of 17 amino acids. CDR1 and CDR2 from the germline V gene are LNHDA and SQIVND (reference sequence). V shed 9 bases and J 1 base; nucleotides not matched to a gene: 17. The CDR3 DNA reads TGTGCCAGCTCGGAGTGGGGGAGACAGGGCGGTAACTATGGCTACACCTTC. It encodes CASSEWGRQGGNYGYTF.

J is TRBJ2-7 and V is TRBV15; a possible D gene is TRBD2 (6 bases). CDR1 and CDR2 from the germline V gene are LNHNV and YYDKDF (reference sequence). This CDR3 is 17 amino acids long. With 5 bases removed from V and 6 bases from J, the gap between germline ends came to 26 bases. The chain's CDR3 is CATSGFGGLPSRGEQYF. The DNA of the CDR3 is TGTGCCACCAGCGGGTTCGGGGGACTTCCCTCTCGGGGCGAGCAGTACTTC.

Only a few counts were recorded for this clone. V gene TRBV18 combines with J gene TRBJ2-2; 8 bases align to TRBD1. The junction had 7 bases not matched to a gene; V was cut back by 4 bases and J by 3 bases. Germline V gives CDR1 KGHSH, CDR2 LQKENI. The CDR3 has 16 amino acids. CDR3 coding DNA: TGTGCCAGCTCACGCCCAGGGGGCGCCGACACCGGGGAGCTGTTTTTT. Encoded protein: CASSRPGGADTGELFF.

The chain has TRBV9 and TRBJ2-5, with 10 nucleotides matching TRBD2. J was trimmed by 0 bases and V by 0 bases; bases with no gene match: 11. The length of the CDR3 is 19 residues. Germline V CDR1 and CDR2: SGDLS, YYNGEE. CDR3 DNA sequence: TGTGCCAGCAGCGTAGCGGGTAGCGGGAGGACCGGGTACCAAGAGACCCAGTACTTC. Translating gives CASSVAGSGRTGYQETQYF.

V is TRBV28 and J is TRBJ2-1, with 9 nucleotides matching TRBD2. There are 16 residues in the CDR3. The trim removed 4 bases at V and 6 bases at J, leaving 10 bases unmatched. CDR1 and CDR2 from the germline V gene are MDHEN and SYDVKM. CDR3 loop: CASSSWGGRALNEQFF. The CDR3 region has the DNA TGTGCCAGCAGTTCGTGGGGCGGGAGGGCACTCAATGAGCAGTTCTTC. Based on the CDR3 plus reference TRBV28 and TRBJ2-1, the full variable domain is DVKVTQSSRYLVKRTGEKVFLECVQDMDHENMFWYRQDPGLGLRLIYFSYDVKMKEKGDIPEGYSVSREKKERFSLILESASTNQTSMYLCASSSWGGRALNEQFFGPGTRLTVL.

The V call is TRBV6-5, the J call TRBJ2-7, with 7 bases fitting TRBD2. From germline, CDR1 is MNHEY and CDR2 SVGAGI. V lost 6 bases to trimming and J lost 0 bases; unmatched junction nucleotides: 5. The CDR3 is 14 residues long. The CDR3 sequence: CASRYGGSSYEQYF. In nucleotides, the CDR3 is TGTGCCAGCAGGTACGGGGGGAGCTCCTACGAGCAGTACTTC.

This clone was observed once. This chain connects TRBV3-1 (or the pseudogene TRBV3-2) to TRBJ2-7; TRBD1 might be the D (6 bases). Germline-derived CDR1 and CDR2 are LGHDT and YNNKEL (reference sequence). With 3 bases removed from V and 3 bases from J, the gap between germline ends came to 15 bases. This CDR3 is 15 amino acids long. CDR3 sequence (DNA): TGTGCCAGCAGCCACCTCCGGGACACAAACTACGAGCAGTACTTC. It codes for CASSHLRDTNYEQYF.

This chain connects TRBV10-3 to TRBJ1-3, with 7 bases fitting TRBD1. Trimming removed 2 bases from V and 1 base from J; junction bases left unmatched: 8. Germline CDR1 ENHRY, CDR2 SYGVKD. The CDR3 sequence is 17 residues long. In nucleotides, the CDR3 is TGTGCCATCAGTGAGAGGGACAGCTCCTTATCTGGAAACACCATATATTTT. Translation gives CAISERDSSLSGNTIYF.

The CDR3 loop is CASSQITRQNTGELFF. The CDR3 coding sequence is TGTGCCAGCAGCCAAATAACCCGACAAAACACCGGGGAGCTGTTTTTT. V is TRBV4-2 and J is TRBJ2-2; D remains unclear. V was cut by 2 bases and J by 2 bases, with 12 bases left in between. Germline assignment: CDR1 LGHNA and CDR2 YNFKEQ. This CDR3 spans 16 amino acids.

J is TRBJ2-2 and V is TRBV6-1, with D perhaps TRBD1 (5 bases). This CDR3 is 17 amino acids long. Germline CDR1 MNHNS, CDR2 SASEGT. V lost 2 bases and J lost 0, with 13 bases in between. The DNA for the CDR3 is TGTGCCAGCAGTGAATTTCCAGGGTGGGCGAACACCGGGGAGCTGTTTTTT. Translating gives CASSEFPGWANTGELFF.

The V call is TRBV11-2, the J call TRBJ2-7, with D possibly TRBD2 on 5 matching bases. The CDR3 sequence is 14 residues long. V lost 4 bases, J lost 7 bases, and 17 bases lay in between. CDR1 is SGHAT and CDR2 is FQNNGV in the germline V gene. The CDR3 DNA is TGTGCCAGCAGCTCTTACCGGACTGAAAGGGAGCAGTACTTC. Amino acid sequence: CASSSYRTEREQYF.